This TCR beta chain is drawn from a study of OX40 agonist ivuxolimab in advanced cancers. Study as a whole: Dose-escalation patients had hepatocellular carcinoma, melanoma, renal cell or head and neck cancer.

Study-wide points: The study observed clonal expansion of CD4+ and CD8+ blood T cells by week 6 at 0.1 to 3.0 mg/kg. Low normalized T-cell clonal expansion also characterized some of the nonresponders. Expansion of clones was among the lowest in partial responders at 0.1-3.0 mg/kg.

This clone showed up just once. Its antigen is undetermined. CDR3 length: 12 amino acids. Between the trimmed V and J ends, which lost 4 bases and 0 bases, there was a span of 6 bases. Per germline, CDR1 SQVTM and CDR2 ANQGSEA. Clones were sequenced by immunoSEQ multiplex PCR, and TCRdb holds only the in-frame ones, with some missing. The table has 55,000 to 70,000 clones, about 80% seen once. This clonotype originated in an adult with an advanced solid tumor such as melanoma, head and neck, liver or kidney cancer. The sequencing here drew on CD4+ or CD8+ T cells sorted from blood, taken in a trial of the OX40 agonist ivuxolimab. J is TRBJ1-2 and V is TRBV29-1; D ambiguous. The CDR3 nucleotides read TGCAGCGTTGGTCTAGCTAACTATGGCTACACCTTC. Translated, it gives CSVGLANYGYTF. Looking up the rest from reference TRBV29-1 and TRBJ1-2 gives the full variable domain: SAVISQKPSRDICQRGTSLTIQCQVDSQVTMMFWYRQQPGQSLTLIATANQGSEATYESGFVIDKFPISRPNLTFSTLTVSNMSPEDSSIYLCSVGLANYGYTFGSGTRLTVV.